This entry concerns a single TCR beta chain. Antigen: not known. These data are taken from a study of shared clonotypes between healthy human individuals. Notes on the study in general: As a rule, naive subsets had a larger estimated richness than memory subsets.

Deep-level settings were used for running the assay. Only in-frame clones appear in the TCRdb table, and some are missing; sequencing was by immunoSEQ multiplex PCR. Among roughly 2.5 million clones, approximately 94% were seen once, and the ten largest hold roughly 0.14%. This CDR3 spans 14 amino acids. The germline V gene has CDR1 SGHAT and CDR2 FQDESV (reference sequence). Trimming removed 11 bases from V and 4 bases from J, with 19 bases in between. This clonotype was obtained from a man between 18 and 29 years old in good health. The sequencing sample was made of naive CD4+ T cells sorted from blood. Sample subset: CD45RA+ positively selected. The genes are TRBV11-1 and TRBJ2-3, with D possibly matching TRBD2 (7 bases). Here the CDR3 reads CASEGGALADTQYF. In DNA form, the CDR3 reads TGTGCCTCCGAAGGGGGGGCACTCGCAGATACGCAGTATTTT.